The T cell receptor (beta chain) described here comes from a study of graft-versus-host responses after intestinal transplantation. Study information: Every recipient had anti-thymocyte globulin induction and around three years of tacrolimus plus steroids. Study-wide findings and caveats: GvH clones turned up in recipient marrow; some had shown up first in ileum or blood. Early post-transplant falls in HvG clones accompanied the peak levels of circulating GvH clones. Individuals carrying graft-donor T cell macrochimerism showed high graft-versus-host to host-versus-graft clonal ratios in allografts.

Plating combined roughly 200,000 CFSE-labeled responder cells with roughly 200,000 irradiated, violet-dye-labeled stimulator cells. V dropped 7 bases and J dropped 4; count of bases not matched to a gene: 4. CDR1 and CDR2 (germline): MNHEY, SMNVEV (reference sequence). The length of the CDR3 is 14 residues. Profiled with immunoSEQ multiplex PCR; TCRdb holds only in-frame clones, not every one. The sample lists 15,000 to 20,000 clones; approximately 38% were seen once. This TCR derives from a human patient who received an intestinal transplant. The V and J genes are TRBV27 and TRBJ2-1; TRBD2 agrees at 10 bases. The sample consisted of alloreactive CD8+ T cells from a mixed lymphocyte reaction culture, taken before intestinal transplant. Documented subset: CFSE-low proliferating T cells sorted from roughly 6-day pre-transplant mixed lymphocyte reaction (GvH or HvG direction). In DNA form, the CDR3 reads TGTGCCAGCAAAGCGGGAGGGTTTTACAATGAGCAGTTCTTC. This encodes CASKAGGFYNEQFF.